Given below is one T cell receptor beta chain in context. Looked up from germline, CDR1 is SGDLS and CDR2 is YYNGEE. The CDR3 contains 16 residues. V shed 2 bases and J shed 9 bases, with 21 bases lying between them. These data are taken from a study of CD8 T cells in Susac syndrome. RNA totalling roughly 0.5 to 1 ug underwent reverse transcription with random hexamers. One entry per CDR3 protein, called by TCRdb with MiXCR from the immunoSEQ multiplex PCR reads. Of a few hundred thousand distinct CDR3 sequences listed, approximately 90% are singletons. This chain connects TRBV9 to TRBJ2-1; no firm D call. Material for sequencing was CD8+ T cells from PBMCs. The clonotype was recovered from a human donor with multiple sclerosis. The CDR3 loop reads CASSVGEATGRSEQFF. The CDR3 coding sequence is TGTGCCAGCAGCGTTGGAGAGGCTACCGGGCGAAGTGAGCAGTTCTTC.